These 5 T cell receptor beta chains came from one sample sequenced in a study of cytomegalovirus exposure and HLA in healthy donors. 60 Vbeta and 13 Jbeta primers were used in PCR. TCRdb's copy holds only in-frame clones and misses some; the assay was immunoSEQ multiplex PCR. The repertoire holds about 160,000 clones, with under 90% as singletons. Source material: PBMCs. The receptors originated from a man between 18 and 29 years old in good health and CMV-seronegative.

This clone was detected a few times. The chain has TRBV29-1 and TRBJ1-4; the match to TRBD1 covers 8 bases. The germline V gene encodes CDR1 SQVTM and CDR2 ANQGSEA. The J segment lost 8 bases and the V segment lost 4 bases, leaving 0 bases of the junction unmatched. The CDR3 has 11 amino acids. CDR3 DNA: TGCAGCGTTGGGACAGGGGAAAAACTGTTTTTT. It translates to CSVGTGEKLFF.

The chain has TRBV19 and TRBJ1-5; TRBD1 agrees at 7 bases. Germline CDR1 is LNHDA and CDR2 is SQIVND (reference sequence). Losses at the gene ends were 5 bases for V and 6 bases for J; bases not matched to a gene: 10. The CDR3 has 15 residues. CDR3: CASSPEGGAGQPQHF. CDR3 DNA sequence: TGTGCCAGTAGTCCAGAAGGGGGCGCGGGTCAGCCCCAGCATTTT.

CDR3 amino acids: CASSFTGQGAGGELFF. The CDR3 DNA sequence: TGTGCCAGCAGTTTTACTGGACAGGGGGCTGGCGGGGAGCTGTTTTTT. The chain recombines TRBV28 with TRBJ2-2, with 11 positions matching TRBD1. Looked up from germline, CDR1 is MDHEN and CDR2 is SYDVKM. The CDR3 extends over 16 amino acids. Trimming removed 3 bases from V and 7 bases from J; junction bases left unmatched: 7.

This rearrangement joins TRBV7-8 to TRBJ2-7; no clear D. Trimming stripped 5 bases from V and 6 bases from J, with 14 bases between. Germline CDR1 reads SGHVS; CDR2 reads FQNEAQ. This CDR3 is 13 amino acids long. The CDR3, as DNA: TGTGCCAGCAGCCCCTACGCGGTGCGCGAGCAGTACTTC. Protein product: CASSPYAVREQYF.

This clone was seen only a few times. This chain connects TRBV9 to TRBJ2-1; 12 nucleotides match TRBD2. J gave up 7 bases and V 4 bases, and 18 bases lay outside the gene matches. The CDR3 length is 19 residues. Germline V gene lookup returns CDR1 SGDLS and CDR2 YYNGEE. CDR3 residues: CASSFWTSGARGGINEQFF. The CDR3, as DNA: TGTGCCAGCAGCTTTTGGACTAGCGGGGCTCGAGGGGGAATAAATGAGCAGTTCTTC.